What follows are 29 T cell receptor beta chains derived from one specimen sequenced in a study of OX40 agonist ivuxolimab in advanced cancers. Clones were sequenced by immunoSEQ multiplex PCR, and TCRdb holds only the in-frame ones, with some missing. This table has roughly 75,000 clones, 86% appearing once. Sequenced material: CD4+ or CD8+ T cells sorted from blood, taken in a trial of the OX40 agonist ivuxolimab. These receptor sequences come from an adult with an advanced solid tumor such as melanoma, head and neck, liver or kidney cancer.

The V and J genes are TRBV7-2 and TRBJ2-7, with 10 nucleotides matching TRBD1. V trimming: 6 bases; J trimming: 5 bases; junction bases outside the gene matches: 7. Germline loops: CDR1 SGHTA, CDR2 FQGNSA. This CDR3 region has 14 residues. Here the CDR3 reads CASSPGQGFNEQYF. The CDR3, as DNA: TGTGCCAGCAGTCCGGGACAGGGGTTCAACGAGCAGTACTTC. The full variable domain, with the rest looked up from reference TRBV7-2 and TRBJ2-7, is GAGVSQSPSNKVTEKGKDVELRCDPISGHTALYWYRQSLGQGLEFLIYFQGNSAPDKSGLPSDRFSAERTGGSVSTLTIQRTQQEDSAVYLCASSPGQGFNEQYFGPGTRLTVT.

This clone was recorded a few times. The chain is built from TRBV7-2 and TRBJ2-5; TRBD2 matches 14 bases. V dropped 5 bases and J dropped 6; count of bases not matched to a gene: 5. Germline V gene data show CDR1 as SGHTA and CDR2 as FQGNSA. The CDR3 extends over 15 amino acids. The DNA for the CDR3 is TGTGCCAGCAGCGGGACTAGCGGGAGTCAAAAGACCCAGTACTTC. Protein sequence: CASSGTSGSQKTQYF.

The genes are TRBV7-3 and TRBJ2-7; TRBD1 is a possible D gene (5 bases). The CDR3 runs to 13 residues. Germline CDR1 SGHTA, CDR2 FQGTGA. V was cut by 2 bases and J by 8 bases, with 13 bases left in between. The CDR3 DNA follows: TGTGCCAGCAGCTTACAGGGATCTACGAAGCAGTACTTC. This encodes CASSLQGSTKQYF. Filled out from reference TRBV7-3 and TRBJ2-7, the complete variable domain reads GAGVSQTPSNKVTEKGKYVELRCDPISGHTALYWYRQSLGQGPEFLIYFQGTGAADDSGLPNDRFFAVRPEGSVSTLKIQRTERGDSAVYLCASSLQGSTKQYFGPGTRLTVT.

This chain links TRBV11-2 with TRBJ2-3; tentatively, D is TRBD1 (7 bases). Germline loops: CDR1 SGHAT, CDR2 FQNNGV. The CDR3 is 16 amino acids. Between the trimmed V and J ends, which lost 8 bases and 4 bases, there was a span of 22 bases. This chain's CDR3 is CASGRAGGYPSDTQYF. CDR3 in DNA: TGTGCCAGCGGGCGGGCAGGGGGGTATCCTTCAGATACGCAGTATTTT.

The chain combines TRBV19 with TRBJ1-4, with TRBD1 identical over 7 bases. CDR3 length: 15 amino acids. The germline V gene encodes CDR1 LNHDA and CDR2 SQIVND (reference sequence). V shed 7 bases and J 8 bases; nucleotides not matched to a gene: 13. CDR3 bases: TGTGCCAGTAACCCCGCCGGGACAGCGGAAGAAAAACTGTTTTTT. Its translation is CASNPAGTAEEKLFF.

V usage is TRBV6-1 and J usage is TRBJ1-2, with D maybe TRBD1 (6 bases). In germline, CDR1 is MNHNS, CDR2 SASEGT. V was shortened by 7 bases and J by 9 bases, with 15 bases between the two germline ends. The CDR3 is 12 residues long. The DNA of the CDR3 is TGTGCCAGCACCCAGGGGCGGGTTAGCTACACCTTC. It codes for CASTQGRVSYTF.

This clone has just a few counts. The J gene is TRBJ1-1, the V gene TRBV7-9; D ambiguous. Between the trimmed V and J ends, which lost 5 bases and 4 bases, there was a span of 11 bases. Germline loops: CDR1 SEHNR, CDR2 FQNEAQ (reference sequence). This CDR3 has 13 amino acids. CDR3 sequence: CASSPLGATEAFF. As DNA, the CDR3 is TGTGCCAGCAGCCCATTGGGTGCCACTGAAGCTTTCTTT.

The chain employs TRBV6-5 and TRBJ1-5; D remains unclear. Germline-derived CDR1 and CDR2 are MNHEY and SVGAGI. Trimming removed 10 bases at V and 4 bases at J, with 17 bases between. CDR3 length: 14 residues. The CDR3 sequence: CATKARAANQPQHF. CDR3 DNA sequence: TGTGCCACTAAAGCCCGGGCCGCTAATCAGCCCCAGCATTTT.

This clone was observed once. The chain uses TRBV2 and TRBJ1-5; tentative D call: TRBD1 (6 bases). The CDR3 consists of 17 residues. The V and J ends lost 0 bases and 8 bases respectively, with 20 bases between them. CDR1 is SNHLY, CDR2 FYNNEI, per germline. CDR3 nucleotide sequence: TGTGCCAGCAGTGAAGCGCTTCGGGGGGGCGAGGGGAAGCCCCAGCATTTT. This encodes CASSEALRGGEGKPQHF.

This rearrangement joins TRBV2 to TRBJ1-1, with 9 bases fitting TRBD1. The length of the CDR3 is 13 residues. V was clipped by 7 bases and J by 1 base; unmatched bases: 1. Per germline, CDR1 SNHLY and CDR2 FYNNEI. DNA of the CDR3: TGTGCCAGCAAGGACAGGGGGAACACTGAAGCTTTCTTT. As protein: CASKDRGNTEAFF.

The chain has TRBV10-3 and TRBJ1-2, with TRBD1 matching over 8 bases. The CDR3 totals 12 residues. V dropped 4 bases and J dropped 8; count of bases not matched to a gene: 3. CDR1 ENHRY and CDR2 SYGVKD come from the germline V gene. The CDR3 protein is CAISGTGKGYTF. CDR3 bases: TGTGCCATCAGTGGGACAGGGAAAGGCTACACCTTC.

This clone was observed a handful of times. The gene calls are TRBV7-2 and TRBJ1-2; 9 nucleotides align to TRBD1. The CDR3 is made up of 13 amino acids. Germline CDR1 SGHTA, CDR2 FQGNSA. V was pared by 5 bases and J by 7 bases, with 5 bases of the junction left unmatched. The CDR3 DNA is TGTGCCAGCAGCGTGGGACAGGGAAGTGGCTACACCTTC. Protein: CASSVGQGSGYTF.

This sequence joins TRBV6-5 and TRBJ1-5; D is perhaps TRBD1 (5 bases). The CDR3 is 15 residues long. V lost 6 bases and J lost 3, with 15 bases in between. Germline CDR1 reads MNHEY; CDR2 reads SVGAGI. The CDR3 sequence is CASRRDSRFNQPQHF. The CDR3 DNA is TGTGCCAGCAGAAGAGACAGCCGATTCAATCAGCCCCAGCATTTT.

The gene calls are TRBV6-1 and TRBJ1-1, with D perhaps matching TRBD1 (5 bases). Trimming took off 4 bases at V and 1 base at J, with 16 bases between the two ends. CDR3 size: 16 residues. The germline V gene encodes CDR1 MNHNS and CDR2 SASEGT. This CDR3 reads CASSATPQGQNTEAFF. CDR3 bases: TGTGCCAGCAGTGCCACCCCTCAGGGTCAGAACACTGAAGCTTTCTTT.

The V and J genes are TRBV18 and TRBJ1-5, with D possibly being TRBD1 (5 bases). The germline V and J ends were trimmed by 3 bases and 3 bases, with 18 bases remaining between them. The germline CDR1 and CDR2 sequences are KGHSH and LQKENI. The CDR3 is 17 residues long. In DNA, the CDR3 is TGTGCCAGCTCACCTTCTGACAGCCTCAGTTTCAATCAGCCCCAGCATTTT. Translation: CASSPSDSLSFNQPQHF.

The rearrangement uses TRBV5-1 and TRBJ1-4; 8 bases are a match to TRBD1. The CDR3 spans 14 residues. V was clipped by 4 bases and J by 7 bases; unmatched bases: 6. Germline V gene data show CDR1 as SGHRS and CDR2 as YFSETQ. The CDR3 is CASSKGQGGEKLFF. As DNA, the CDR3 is TGCGCCAGCAGCAAAGGACAGGGTGGTGAAAAACTGTTTTTT.

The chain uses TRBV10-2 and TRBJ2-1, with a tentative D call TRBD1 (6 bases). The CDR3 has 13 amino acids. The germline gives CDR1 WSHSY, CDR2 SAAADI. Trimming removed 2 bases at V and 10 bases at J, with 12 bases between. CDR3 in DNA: TGCGCCAGCAGTGAGAGGCAGGGGTGGGAGCAGTTCTTC. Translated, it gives CASSERQGWEQFF.

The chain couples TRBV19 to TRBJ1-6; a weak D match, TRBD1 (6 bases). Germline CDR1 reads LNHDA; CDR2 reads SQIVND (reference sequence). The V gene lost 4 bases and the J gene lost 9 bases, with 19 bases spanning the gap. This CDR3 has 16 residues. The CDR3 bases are TGTGCCAGTAGTACACGCCTCAGGGGATCGATTTCACCCCTCCACTTT. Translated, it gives CASSTRLRGSISPLHF.

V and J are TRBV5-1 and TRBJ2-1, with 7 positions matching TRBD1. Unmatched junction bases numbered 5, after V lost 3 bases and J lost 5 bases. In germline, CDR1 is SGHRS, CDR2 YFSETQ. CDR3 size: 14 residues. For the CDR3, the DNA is TGCGCCAGCAGCTCGGTGGACAGGAACAATGAGCAGTTCTTC. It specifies CASSSVDRNNEQFF.

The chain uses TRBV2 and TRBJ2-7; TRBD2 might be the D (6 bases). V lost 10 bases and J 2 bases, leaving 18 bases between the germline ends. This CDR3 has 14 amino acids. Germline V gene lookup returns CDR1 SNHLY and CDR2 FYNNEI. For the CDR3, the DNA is TGTGCCACCACCACCACTAGCCAAACCTACGAGCAGTACTTC. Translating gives CATTTTSQTYEQYF.

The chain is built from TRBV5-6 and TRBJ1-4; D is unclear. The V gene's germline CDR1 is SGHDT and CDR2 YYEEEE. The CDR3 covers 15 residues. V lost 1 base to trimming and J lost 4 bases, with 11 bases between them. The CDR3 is CASSLLSAGNEKLFF. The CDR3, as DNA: TGTGCCAGCAGCTTGCTATCCGCTGGTAATGAAAAACTGTTTTTT.

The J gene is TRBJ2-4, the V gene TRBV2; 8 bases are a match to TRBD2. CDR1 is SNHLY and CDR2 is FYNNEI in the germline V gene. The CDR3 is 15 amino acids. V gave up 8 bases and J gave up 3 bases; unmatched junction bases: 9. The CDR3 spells CASDPGTRGKNIQYF. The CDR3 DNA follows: TGTGCCAGCGACCCCGGGACTAGGGGCAAAAACATTCAGTACTTC.

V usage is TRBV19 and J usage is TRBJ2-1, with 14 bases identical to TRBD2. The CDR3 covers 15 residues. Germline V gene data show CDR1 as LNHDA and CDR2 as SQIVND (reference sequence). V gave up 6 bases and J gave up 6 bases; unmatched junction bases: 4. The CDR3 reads CASSPGLAGVNEQFF. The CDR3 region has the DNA TGTGCCAGTAGCCCGGGACTAGCGGGAGTCAATGAGCAGTTCTTC.

DNA of the CDR3: TGCAGCGTTGAAGAGGGGTACTACGAGCAGTACTTC. It specifies CSVEEGYYEQYF. This sequence joins TRBV29-1 and TRBJ2-7; D uncertain. The CDR3 extends over 12 amino acids. The germline gives CDR1 SQVTM, CDR2 ANQGSEA. The V end was cut by 0 bases, the J end by 3 bases, with 6 bases between.

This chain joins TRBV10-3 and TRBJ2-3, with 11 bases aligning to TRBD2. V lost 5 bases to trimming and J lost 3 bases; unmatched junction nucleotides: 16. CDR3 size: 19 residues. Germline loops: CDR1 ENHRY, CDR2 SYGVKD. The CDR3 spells CAISMIFGTSGSGTDTQYF. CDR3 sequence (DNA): TGTGCCATCAGTATGATTTTCGGGACTAGCGGTTCAGGGACAGATACGCAGTATTTT.

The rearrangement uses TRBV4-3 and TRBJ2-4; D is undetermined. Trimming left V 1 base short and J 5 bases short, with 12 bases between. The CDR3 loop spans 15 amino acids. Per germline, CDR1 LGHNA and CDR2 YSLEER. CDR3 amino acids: CASSQAEAGQNIQYF. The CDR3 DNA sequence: TGCGCCAGCAGCCAAGCGGAAGCAGGCCAAAACATTCAGTACTTC.

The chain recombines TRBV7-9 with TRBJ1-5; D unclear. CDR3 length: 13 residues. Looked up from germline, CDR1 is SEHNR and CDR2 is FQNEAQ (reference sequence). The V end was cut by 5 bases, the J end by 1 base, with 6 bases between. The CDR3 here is CASSMDSNQPQHF. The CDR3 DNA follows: TGTGCCAGCAGCATGGACAGCAATCAGCCCCAGCATTTT.

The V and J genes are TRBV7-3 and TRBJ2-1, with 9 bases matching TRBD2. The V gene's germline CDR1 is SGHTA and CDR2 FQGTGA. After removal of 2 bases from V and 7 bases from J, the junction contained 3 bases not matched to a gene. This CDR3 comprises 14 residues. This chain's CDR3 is CASSLASGANEQFF. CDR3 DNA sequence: TGTGCCAGCAGCTTAGCTAGCGGGGCAAATGAGCAGTTCTTC.

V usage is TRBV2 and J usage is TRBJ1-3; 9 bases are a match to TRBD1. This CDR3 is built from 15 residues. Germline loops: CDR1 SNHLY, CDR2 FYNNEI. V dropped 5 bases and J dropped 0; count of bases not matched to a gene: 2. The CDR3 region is CASSQDRGSGNTIYF. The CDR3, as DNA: TGTGCCAGCAGTCAGGACAGGGGCTCTGGAAACACCATATATTTT.